The rows below give T cell receptor beta chains drawn from one sample of a study of cytomegalovirus exposure and HLA in healthy donors. Clones were read by immunoSEQ multiplex PCR, and TCRdb kept only the in-frame ones, dropping some. The sample carries about 100,000 clones, approximately 81% recorded once. The sequenced material came from PBMCs. Receptors were obtained from a female donor in good health and CMV-seropositive. Both conserved end residues are trimmed from each CDR3.

v_call	cdr3_aa
TRBV27	ASSWWGGDYGYT
TRBV5-1	ASSLGAGFYEQY
TRBV6-4	ASSDSGGGSNYGYT
TRBV19	ASSMSGRAHSYNEQF
TRBV2	ASSYGTTNLQLLGQF
TRBV6-6	ASRSLRGGNQPQH
TRBV4-3	ASSQDRGSGVPGANVLT
TRBV5-5	ASSLAGPYTSYEQY
TRBV2	ASSEGASGRGEQF
TRBV20-1	SAKSTEAF
TRBV30	VGRGLGEAF
TRBV6-5	ASPLDRASGNTIY
TRBV7-8	ASSPPDDRVHYGYT
TRBV5-6	ASSLLAAPYEQY
TRBV7-9	ASSLVGGSYYGYT
TRBV5-6	ASSLGQGAFEQY
TRBV19	ATSHRPGMNTEAF
TRBV5-6	ASSLQGGTEAF
TRBV4-3	ASSQGTGRVQPQH
TRBV7-2	ASSPREISSYEQY
TRBV5-6	ASSLNSGAEQY
TRBV6-5	ASSSQGVNEQF
TRBV5-8	ASSSTGRVQY
TRBV7-9	ASSHPGTRETQY
TRBV18	ASSLGTGGTYEQY
TRBV7-2	ASSPSFAGEQY
TRBV7-8	ASSLGEGQVYEQY
TRBV7-8	ASSLGLAATGELF
TRBV9	ASSVVGLSTQY
TRBV7-2	ASSLDPQNPWGYT
TRBV19	ASSTGTSPPNTGELF
TRBV28	ASSFWSTTNEKLF
TRBV19	ASRHRTGTDTQY
TRBV9	ASSVNRDTQY
TRBV30	AWSARLAGKVTQY
TRBV19	ASSTRGQLNTEAF
TRBV5-6	ASSLVASEGHNEQF
TRBV5-1	ASSPVWLRDTNTEAF
TRBV5-4	ASSLGGEGGTEAF
TRBV7-6	ASSLSTHRSSYEQY
TRBV4-3	ASSHLGLAGANEQF
TRBV4-2	ASSQEPIGLRLEQY